This TCR beta chain was captured by sequencing in a study of Ad26.COV2.S vaccination and SARS-CoV-2 variants. Turning to the study itself: Each vaccinee took Ad26.COV2.S intramuscularly, once or twice 56 days apart. Study-level points and caveats: After vaccination, reports described spike-specific CD8+ and CD4+ T cell responses as showing substantial breadth.

This clone was seen a few times. No antigen is known for it. Treatment denoted: around 19 received Ad26.COV2.S at low or high dose, single or two shots; five or six received placebo; per-sample allocation not given. Specimens were obtained on day 63 following the first vaccine or placebo injection. Donation came from an adult in Boston who was aged 18-55 years. The study used a vaccine consisting of an Ad26 vector that expressed Wuhan-strain SARS-CoV-2 spike. The CDR3 covers 14 residues. Looked up from germline, CDR1 is LGHNA and CDR2 is YSLEER. J lost 6 bases, V lost 0 bases, and 4 bases had no gene match. Only in-frame clones appear in the TCRdb table, and some are missing; sequencing was by immunoSEQ multiplex PCR. The sample lists hundreds of thousands of clones, around 90% occurring once.

This TCR was sampled from a person aged 18 to 59 who received the Ad26.COV2.S COVID-19 vaccine or a placebo. The chain is built from TRBV4-3 and TRBJ1-2; 7 nucleotides align to TRBD1. The sequencing used peripheral blood, collected in a trial of Ad26.COV2.S vaccine versus placebo. CDR3 in amino acids: CASSQEYRGDGYTF. CDR3 bases: TGCGCCAGCAGCCAAGAGTACAGGGGAGATGGCTACACCTTC.